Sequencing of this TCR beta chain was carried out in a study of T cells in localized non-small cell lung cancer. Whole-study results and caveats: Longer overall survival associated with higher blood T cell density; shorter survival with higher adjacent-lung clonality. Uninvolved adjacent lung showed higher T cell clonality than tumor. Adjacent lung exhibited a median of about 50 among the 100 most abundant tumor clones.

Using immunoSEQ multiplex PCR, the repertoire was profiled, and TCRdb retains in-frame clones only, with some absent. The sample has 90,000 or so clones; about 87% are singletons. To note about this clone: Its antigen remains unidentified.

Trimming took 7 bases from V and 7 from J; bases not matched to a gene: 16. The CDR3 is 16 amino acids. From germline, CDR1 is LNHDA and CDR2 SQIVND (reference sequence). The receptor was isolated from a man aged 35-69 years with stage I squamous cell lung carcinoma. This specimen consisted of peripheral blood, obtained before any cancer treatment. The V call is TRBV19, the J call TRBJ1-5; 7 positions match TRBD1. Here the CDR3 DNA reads TGTGCCAGTACCCCTGGGACAGAAAGGGTCGGACAGCCCCAGCATTTT. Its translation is CASTPGTERVGQPQHF.